This T cell receptor beta chain originates from a study of lymphopenia after photon versus proton radiotherapy. Data came from immunoSEQ multiplex PCR; TCRdb stores just in-frame clones and leaves some out. The sample includes about 55,000 clones, roughly 83% of them seen just once. The specimen comprised peripheral blood, sampled from a patient treated with proton-based radiotherapy. The clonotype originates from a man in his sixties with pancreatic cancer.

CDR3 sequence (DNA): TGTGCCAGCAGCCCAGCAGGACGGTCCGAAGCTTTCTTT. This codes for CASSPAGRSEAFF. The chain carries TRBV6-5 and TRBJ1-1, with D hard to call. Trimming took 6 bases from V and 8 from J, leaving 16 bases between them. Germline assignment: CDR1 MNHEY and CDR2 SVGAGI. This CDR3 comprises 13 residues.